In this sample, the clone carrying this TCR beta chain turned up once. Other DNA sequences in this specimen translate into the identical CDR3. This sample is part of a study of shared clonotypes between healthy human individuals. Germline-derived CDR1 and CDR2 are SNHLY and FYNNEI. This CDR3 has 13 residues. V lost 5 bases and J 4 bases, leaving 12 bases between the germline ends. CD4+ cells underwent separation, giving CD45RA+ naive and CD45RA-negative memory subsets. The table came from immunoSEQ multiplex PCR; TCRdb's copy has only in-frame clones and leaves some out. Of some 980,000 clones listed, around 80% are singletons.

This sequence was found in a man aged 18 to 30 in good health. The rearrangement joins TRBV2 to TRBJ2-7; D call uncertain. The source material was memory CD4+ T cells sorted from blood. Subset defined: CD45RA-negative fraction. This CDR3 reads CASSPPGPYEQYF. CDR3 DNA: TGTGCCAGCAGTCCACCCGGACCGTACGAGCAGTACTTC.